This TCR beta chain appears in the sequencing data of a study of T cell responses to AZD1222 COVID-19 vaccine. Of note for this clone: Antigen specificity is unknown.

Study-wide results and caveats: A rise in Spike-specific TCR breadth and depth followed two AZD1222 doses. Donors were chiefly white British, with a greater number of females, and clonal diversity was perhaps underestimated.

The CDR3 length is 17 residues. The data were produced by immunoSEQ multiplex PCR, yet TCRdb's version contains in-frame clones alone and is incomplete. The sample contains about 120,000 clones, roughly 88% of which appear only once. Here the sequenced sample was peripheral blood, taken on day 0 of AZD1222 vaccination. This receptor was identified in an adult in good health. The chain uses TRBV12-2 and TRBJ1-4. TRBV12-2 is a listed pseudogene. This chain's CDR3 is CASRSSPWQGPNEKLFF. The CDR3 nucleotides are TGTGCAAGTCGCTCATCGCCGTGGCAGGGACCTAATGAAAAACTGTTTTTT.